The rows below give T cell receptor beta chains drawn from one sample of a study of T cells in localized non-small cell lung cancer. Sequencing was performed with immunoSEQ multiplex PCR; in TCRdb, only in-frame clones are kept and a portion is missing. The table records about 1,500 clones, around 30% of them present only once. Sample: normal lung tissue next to the tumor, taken before any cancer treatment. Receptor source: a male donor aged 60 or older with stage I squamous cell lung carcinoma. CDR3s include the opening cysteine and the closing phenylalanine or tryptophan. A D gene is named only where the DNA matches it firmly.

v_call,j_call,d_call,cdr3_aa
TRBV6-8,TRBJ2-1,-,CASSYSLGQISYNEQFF
TRBV6-7,TRBJ1-1,-,CASSLGTEAFF
TRBV18,TRBJ1-3,TRBD1,CASSHGQGAAGNTIYF
TRBV7-2,TRBJ1-1,-,CASSSGLNTEAFF
TRBV6-8,TRBJ1-1,-,CASSGGMNTEAFF
TRBV5-1,TRBJ1-1,-,CASSPLAYLNTEAFF
TRBV19,TRBJ1-5,-,CASSFGNQPQHF
TRBV18,TRBJ1-1,-,CASSPPARSSAFF
TRBV11-3,TRBJ1-4,-,CASSPEGGHEKLFF
TRBV18,TRBJ2-1,TRBD1,CASSPGGNPYNEQFF
TRBV10-2,TRBJ1-2,TRBD1,CASRRQQGAEYGYTF
TRBV19,TRBJ2-3,-,CASSIDVTGASTDTQYF
TRBV30,TRBJ1-5,-,CAWSVGENQPQHF
TRBV9,TRBJ2-7,-,CASSPATFDYEQYF
TRBV6-8,TRBJ2-7,TRBD2,CATMGLAESNYEQYF
TRBV16,TRBJ1-2,-,CASSQSRAFVYGYTF
TRBV6-8,TRBJ2-1,TRBD2,CASSYPGLDGNEQFF
TRBV6-8,TRBJ1-5,-,CASSDDWAGSNQPQHF
TRBV11-3,TRBJ2-7,TRBD2,CASSLDTSGSYPTYEQYF
TRBV18,TRBJ1-2,-,CASSPAGEVYGYTF
TRBV6-8,TRBJ1-4,-,CASSYSGTAYEKLFF
TRBV15,TRBJ2-7,-,CATTESFGGGEQYF
TRBV30,TRBJ1-2,-,CAWRFNPGQGYTF
TRBV11-3,TRBJ2-7,-,CASSTPGSFYEQYF
TRBV9,TRBJ1-4,TRBD1,CASSSGQVATNEKLFF
TRBV11-3,TRBJ2-7,-,CASSNPQEGRSYEQYF
TRBV18,TRBJ1-1,TRBD1,CASSPTTGMNTEAFF
TRBV9,TRBJ1-1,-,CASSVGQDSEAFF
TRBV7-6,TRBJ2-3,TRBD2,CASSLLGRALTDTQYF
TRBV29-1,TRBJ2-1,TRBD1,CSVPGQGAYEQFF
TRBV5-1,TRBJ1-4,TRBD1,CASSLKTGGTGNEKLFF
TRBV30,TRBJ1-5,-,CAWSVQGGGAQPQHF
TRBV18,TRBJ1-5,TRBD1,CASSLYRPGTENQPQHF
TRBV11-3,TRBJ1-2,-,CASSLESTTNYGYTF
TRBV15,TRBJ1-2,-,CATSRDAGGLYGYTF
TRBV19,TRBJ1-2,TRBD1,CASSIPGTAYGYTF
TRBV10-2,TRBJ1-5,TRBD1,CASSEGTGGWPQHF
TRBV6-8,TRBJ2-7,-,CASSPNSNEQYF
TRBV9,TRBJ2-5,-,CASSVVGGTQYF
TRBV11-3,TRBJ1-3,-,CASSLTGGSGNTIYF
TRBV19,TRBJ1-1,-,CASSIQGKAEAFF
TRBV19,TRBJ1-3,-,CASSIGFGPGYTIYF